The rows below give T cell receptor beta chains drawn from one sample of a study of T cell responses to AZD1222 COVID-19 vaccine. The assay was immunoSEQ multiplex PCR, and TCRdb's table has in-frame clones only and misses some. The repertoire has 120,000 or so clones, approximately 82% of them found once; the top ten carry about 27%. This specimen was peripheral blood, taken 28 days after the second AZD1222 dose. These receptors originate from an adult who received the AZD1222 COVID-19 vaccine. The conserved cysteine and the conserved F or W are not part of the CDR3 here. Fields, in order: clone size, J gene, V gene, CDR3 protein. The size of a clone is reported for some rows only, either as once, few or many, or as a class for expanded clones.

>.|TRBJ2-3|TRBV6-1
ASSDLLGGLQY
>.|TRBJ1-2|TRBV5-6
ASSLGVAYGGYT
>.|TRBJ2-1|TRBV12-3/TRBV12-4
ASSFRVDEQF
>.|TRBJ2-3|TRBV5-5
ASHLSSGVGDTQY
>.|TRBJ2-5|TRBV5-4
ASSLVGGETQY
>.|TRBJ2-1|TRBV4-3
ASSQSRSDNPDEQF
>.|TRBJ1-1|TRBV3-1/TRBV3-2
ASSQKGNTEAF
>few|TRBJ1-1|TRBV7-8
ASSPSYTEAF
>.|TRBJ1-2|TRBV5-1
ASSLVPGGSGYT
>.|TRBJ2-7|TRBV6-5
ASSYDREKSYEQY
>.|TRBJ1-1|TRBV2
ASSAPGKGTEAF
>few|TRBJ2-7|TRBV7-8
ASSPEGQNLLYEQY
>.|TRBJ1-1|TRBV7-9
ASRDRWNTEAF
>.|TRBJ2-1|TRBV19
ARFPPYGEQF
>.|TRBJ2-7|TRBV9
ASSPIRDSPYEQY
>.|TRBJ2-5|TRBV10-1
ASSDATDRQETQY
>.|TRBJ1-1|TRBV19
ASMGQLNTEAF
>.|TRBJ1-2|TRBV7-2
ASSDRQGRNGYT
>.|TRBJ1-5|TRBV5-1
ASSLDGTPPQH
>.|TRBJ1-4|TRBV15
ATSKGQVPNEKLF
>.|TRBJ2-1|TRBV11-2
ASSLGGWGGEQF
>.|TRBJ1-2|TRBV20-1
SASTSDPANYGYT
>.|TRBJ2-2|TRBV27
ASSLSGITGELF
>.|TRBJ2-1|TRBV19
ASSSLAGTYNEQF
>.|TRBJ2-1|TRBV5-5
ASSFGTSGWNYNEQF
>.|TRBJ2-3|TRBV20-1
SASLLAGGPVDTQY
>.|TRBJ2-5|TRBV28
ASINPGQVKETQY
>few|TRBJ2-5|TRBV9
ASSGQWGGPETQY
>.|TRBJ1-2|TRBV13
ASSSRTGFNYGYT